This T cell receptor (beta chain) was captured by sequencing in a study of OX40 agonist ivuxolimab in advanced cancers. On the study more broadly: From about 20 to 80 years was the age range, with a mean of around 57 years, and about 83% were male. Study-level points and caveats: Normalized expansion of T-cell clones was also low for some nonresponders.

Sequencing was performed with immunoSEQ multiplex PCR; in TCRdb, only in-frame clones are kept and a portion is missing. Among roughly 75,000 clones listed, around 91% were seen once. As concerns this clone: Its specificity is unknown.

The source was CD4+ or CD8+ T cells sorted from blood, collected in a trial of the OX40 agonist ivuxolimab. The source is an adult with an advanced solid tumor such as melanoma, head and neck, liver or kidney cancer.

The CDR3 reads CASSLWPNYEQYF. The CDR3 coding sequence is TGTGCCAGCAGCTTATGGCCGAACTACGAGCAGTACTTC. This sequence joins TRBV7-3 and TRBJ2-7; no firm D call. CDR1 and CDR2 (germline): SGHTA, FQGTGA. V lost 2 bases to trimming and J lost 3 bases, with 8 bases between them. This CDR3 contains 13 residues.